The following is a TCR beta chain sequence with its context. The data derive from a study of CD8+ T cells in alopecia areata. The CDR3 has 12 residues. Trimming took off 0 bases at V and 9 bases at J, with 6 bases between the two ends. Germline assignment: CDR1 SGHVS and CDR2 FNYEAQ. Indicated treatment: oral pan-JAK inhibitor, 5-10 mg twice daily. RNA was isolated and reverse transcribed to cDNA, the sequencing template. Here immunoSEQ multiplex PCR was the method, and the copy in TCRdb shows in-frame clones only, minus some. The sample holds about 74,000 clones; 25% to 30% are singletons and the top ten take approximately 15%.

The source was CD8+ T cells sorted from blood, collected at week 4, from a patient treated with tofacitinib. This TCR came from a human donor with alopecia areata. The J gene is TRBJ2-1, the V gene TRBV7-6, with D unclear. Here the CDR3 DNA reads TGTGCCAGCAGCTTAGCCGAGACTGAGCAGTTCTTC. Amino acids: CASSLAETEQFF.